This passage covers 30 T cell receptor beta chains from one sample sequenced in a study of blood T cells in healthy people across ages. A sample-barcoded 5' primer and a J-beta primer mix were used in a second PCR of roughly 6 to 11 cycles. One entry per CDR3 protein results from TCRdb running MiXCR on the 5' RACE reads. This repertoire shows about 1.6 million distinct CDR3 sequences, approximately 32% found once; its top ten account for around 11%. The sequenced sample consisted of blood. These receptor sequences come from a woman aged 25 to 39 in good health.

DNA of the CDR3: TGTGCCAGCAGCTCCGGGCCCCTCGAGGAGACCCAGTACTTC. Amino acids: CASSSGPLEETQYF. This rearrangement joins TRBV3-1 to TRBJ2-7, with unresolved D. The assigned J gene may be wrong: the sequence end matches TRBJ2-5 better. The germline V gene encodes CDR1 LGHDT and CDR2 YNNKEL (reference sequence). The CDR3 is 14 amino acids.

This chain joins TRBV4-1 and TRBJ2-1, with 15 bases identical to TRBD2. The germline gives CDR1 MGHRA, CDR2 YSYEKL. This CDR3 comprises 22 residues. Losses at the gene ends were 1 base for V and 0 bases for J; bases not matched to a gene: 13. The CDR3 loop reads CASSQAEPGLAGGFSSYNEQFF. The CDR3 region has the DNA TGCGCCAGCAGCCAAGCGGAACCGGGACTAGCGGGAGGTTTTAGCTCCTACAATGAGCAGTTCTTC.

This sequence joins TRBV4-1 and TRBJ1-1; no firm D call. The CDR3 has 14 amino acids. The germline V and J ends were trimmed by 3 bases and 0 bases, with 8 bases remaining between them. Germline V gene sequence: CDR1 MGHRA, CDR2 YSYEKL. CDR3 in amino acids: CASSQAVLNTEAFF. The CDR3 DNA sequence: TGCGCCAGCAGCCAGGCAGTTTTGAACACTGAAGCTTTCTTT.

V usage is TRBV5-6 and J usage is TRBJ2-7, with D tentatively TRBD1 (5 bases). Germline CDR1 and CDR2: SGHDT and YYEEEE. V dropped 3 bases and J dropped 5 bases, with 9 bases sitting between them. The CDR3 consists of 12 residues. The CDR3 sequence is CASSWMDNEQYF. In DNA, the CDR3 is TGTGCCAGCAGCTGGATGGACAACGAGCAGTACTTC.

The chain uses TRBV20-1 and TRBJ2-1, with D possibly matching TRBD1 (6 bases). The CDR3 is made up of 13 amino acids. Looked up from germline, CDR1 is DFQATT and CDR2 is SNEGSKA (reference sequence). V was cut by 5 bases and J by 9 bases, with 17 bases left in between. Written as DNA, the CDR3 is TGCAGTGCTGGGGGCGGTGGGGGTTCTGAGCAGTTCTTC. Amino acids: CSAGGGGGSEQFF.

The J gene is TRBJ2-1, the V gene TRBV20-1; D is perhaps TRBD1 (6 bases). The CDR3 has 17 amino acids. Germline CDR1 DFQATT, CDR2 SNEGSKA (reference sequence). The V gene lost 6 bases and the J gene lost 4 bases, with 25 bases spanning the gap. DNA of the CDR3: TGCAGTGCGCCGGTGGTAAGGTACAGGGTGGAGTACAATGAGCAGTTCTTC. It encodes CSAPVVRYRVEYNEQFF.

The sample holds many counts of this clonotype. The chain has TRBV5-1 and TRBJ2-6, with D perhaps matching TRBD1 (6 bases). V was clipped by 0 bases and J by 0 bases, with 25 bases between them. The CDR3 is 22 residues long. CDR1 is SGHRS, CDR2 YFSETQ, per germline. The chain's CDR3 is CASSLVQGRPSIPPSGANVLTF. CDR3 sequence (DNA): TGCGCCAGCAGCTTGGTCCAGGGGAGACCTAGCATTCCACCCTCTGGGGCCAACGTCCTGACTTTC. Full variable domain (rest looked up from reference TRBV5-1 and TRBJ2-6): KAGVTQTPRYLIKTRGQQVTLSCSPISGHRSVSWYQQTPGQGLQFLFEYFSETQRNKGNFPGRFSGRQFSNSRSEMNVSTLELGDSALYLCASSLVQGRPSIPPSGANVLTFGAGSRLTVL.

This clonotype came up many times. The genes are TRBV20-1 and TRBJ2-5; maybe TRBD1 (5 bases). V was pared by 3 bases and J by 5 bases, with 7 bases between. The CDR3 extends over 11 amino acids. From germline, CDR1 is DFQATT and CDR2 SNEGSKA (reference sequence). This CDR3 reads CSARPGETQYF. The CDR3 DNA reads as TGCAGTGCTAGGCCAGGGGAGACCCAGTACTTC.

In its sample, this clonotype was seen many times. The rearrangement joins TRBV7-9 to TRBJ2-1, with D hard to call. CDR1 and CDR2 from the germline V gene are SEHNR and FQNEAQ (reference sequence). Between the trimmed V and J ends, which lost 1 base and 9 bases, there was a span of 7 bases. The CDR3 is 12 amino acids. CDR3 coding DNA: TGTGCCAGCAGCTTAGAGGGTGGTGAGCAGTTCTTC. Translated: CASSLEGGEQFF.

The V call is TRBV9, the J call TRBJ2-3; D may be TRBD2 (6 bases). Germline values: CDR1 SGDLS, CDR2 YYNGEE. The V gene lost 0 bases and the J gene lost 1 base, with 12 bases spanning the gap. This CDR3 is built from 16 residues. The CDR3 sequence is CASSVAAGHGTDTQYF. CDR3 nucleotides: TGTGCCAGCAGCGTAGCGGCGGGGCACGGCACAGATACGCAGTATTTT.

This clonotype was recorded a few times. The J gene is TRBJ2-7, the V gene TRBV21-1; the table gives TRBD1 as D, unverified against the DNA. TRBV21-1 is a documented pseudogene. CDR3 length: 14 amino acids. The CDR3: CASSKPPGIHEQYF. DNA for the CDR3: TGTGCCAGCAGCAAACCCCCAGGGATCCACGAGCAGTACTTC.

This clonotype came up a few times. The V call is TRBV6-5, the J call TRBJ2-3; D not resolved. V was shortened by 0 bases and J by 7 bases, with 8 bases between the two germline ends. The CDR3 spans 13 residues. Germline assignment: CDR1 MNHEY and CDR2 SVGAGI. The CDR3 is CASSYSNTHTQYF. The CDR3 nucleotides read TGTGCCAGCAGTTACTCGAACACTCATACGCAGTATTTT.

The rearrangement links TRBV24-1 to TRBJ2-3, with 12 bases identical to TRBD2. Germline lookup yields CDR1 KGHDR and CDR2 SFDVKD. The CDR3 is 15 amino acids. V lost 9 bases, J lost 0 bases, and 3 bases stayed unmatched. The CDR3 DNA is TGTGCCACCTCGACTAGCGGGGGCAGCACAGATACGCAGTATTTT. It specifies CATSTSGGSTDTQYF.

This clonotype was counted ten times or more. This chain connects TRBV20-1 to TRBJ2-5; D is possibly TRBD2 (5 bases). This CDR3 comprises 13 residues. Germline assignment: CDR1 DFQATT and CDR2 SNEGSKA (reference sequence). With 1 base removed from V and 3 bases from J, the gap between germline ends came to 9 bases. CDR3 sequence reads: CSARVTGKETQYF. The DNA for the CDR3 is TGCAGTGCTAGAGTAACCGGGAAAGAGACCCAGTACTTC.

This clonotype has a count of ten or more. V usage is TRBV4-1 and J usage is TRBJ2-7; 7 bases are shared with TRBD1. The CDR3 covers 17 residues. The V segment lost 4 bases and the J segment 0 bases; nucleotides outside the gene matches: 12. Per the germline V gene, CDR1 is MGHRA and CDR2 is YSYEKL. CDR3 protein: CASSRGPGTASSYEQYF. CDR3 bases: TGCGCCAGCAGCCGAGGACCCGGGACAGCTAGCTCCTACGAGCAGTACTTC.

This clonotype was counted only a few times. The J gene is TRBJ2-1, the V gene TRBV7-9, with D perhaps TRBD1 or TRBD2 (5 bases each). CDR3 length: 11 residues. CDR1 and CDR2 from the germline V gene are SEHNR and FQNEAQ (reference sequence). V dropped 1 base and J dropped 15 bases, with 10 bases sitting between them. CDR3: CASSLVVGVFF. CDR3 nucleotide sequence: TGTGCCAGCAGCTTAGTCGTGGGGGTGTTCTTC.

This clonotype was seen only a few times. This rearrangement joins TRBV29-1 to TRBJ1-2; D is unclear. Trimming left V 3 bases short and J 4 bases short, with 15 bases between. CDR3 length: 14 amino acids. Germline V gene data show CDR1 as SQVTM and CDR2 as ANQGSEA. CDR3 region: CSVEAGSKSYGYTF. Here the CDR3 DNA reads TGCAGCGTTGAGGCAGGTTCAAAGTCCTATGGCTACACCTTC.

The DNA of the CDR3 is TGTGCCAGCAGCCCCTGGGGGACCAACACCGGGGAGCTGTTTTTT. Protein product: CASSPWGTNTGELFF. V is TRBV7-2 and J is TRBJ2-2, with D perhaps given as TRBD1 or TRBD2 (5 bases each). V was clipped by 5 bases and J by 2 bases, with 12 bases between them. CDR3 length equals 15 residues. The germline V gene has CDR1 SGHTA and CDR2 FQGNSA.

This clonotype was seen a few times. This chain connects TRBV7-6 to TRBJ2-3, with D possibly being TRBD1 or TRBD2 (5 bases each). From germline, CDR1 is SGHVS and CDR2 FNYEAQ. Trimming left V 4 bases short and J 6 bases short, with 14 bases between. The CDR3 is 14 amino acids. The CDR3 DNA reads TGTGCCAGCAGCTCTCCGGGACGGTGGGATACGCAGTATTTT. Translating gives CASSSPGRWDTQYF.

The chain has TRBV24-1 and TRBJ1-6, with D possibly being TRBD1 (6 bases). Germline CDR1 is KGHDR and CDR2 is SFDVKD. V lost 9 bases and J lost 7, with 15 bases in between. CDR3 size: 14 residues. CDR3 loop: CATYREAPNSPLHF. The CDR3 DNA sequence: TGTGCCACCTACAGGGAGGCACCCAATTCACCCCTCCACTTT.

Only one count was recorded for this clonotype. Here the CDR3 reads CSAISGGRTDTQYF. The CDR3 DNA follows: TGCAGTGCTATCAGCGGGGGGCGTACAGATACGCAGTATTTT. This sequence joins TRBV20-1 and TRBJ2-3, with TRBD2 identical over 9 bases. CDR1 is DFQATT and CDR2 is SNEGSKA in the germline V gene (reference sequence). There are 14 residues in the CDR3. J lost 3 bases, V lost 4 bases, and 5 bases had no gene match.

As regards this clonotype: A single base separates this from a much larger clone, so it may be a read error. The J gene is TRBJ2-3, the V gene TRBV29-1, with 8 bases aligning to TRBD2. Germline CDR1 SQVTM, CDR2 ANQGSEA. This CDR3 has 13 amino acids. CDR3 residues: CSGIAGSTDAQYF. The DNA of the CDR3 is TGCAGCGGGATAGCGGGGAGCACAGATGCGCAGTATTTT.

The chain couples TRBV5-4 to TRBJ1-4, with 12 bases matching TRBD1. The CDR3 covers 18 residues. The germline V gene has CDR1 SGHNT and CDR2 YYREEE (reference sequence). The V gene end was trimmed by 3 bases and the J gene end by 2 bases; junction bases not matched to a gene: 8. Here the CDR3 DNA reads TGTGCCAGCAGCTCTTCACCGGGACAGGGGGCGACTAATGAAAAACTGTTTTTT. Protein product: CASSSSPGQGATNEKLFF.

With regard to this clonotype: It is likely a read error, because the conserved phenylalanine at the end of the CDR3 is missing. This chain joins TRBV20-1 and TRBJ2-7; TRBD2 agrees at 11 bases. The germline V gene has CDR1 DFQATT and CDR2 SNEGSKA (reference sequence). CDR3 length: 15 amino acids. The V and J ends lost 3 bases and 5 bases, in that order; junction bases with no gene match: 9. The CDR3 sequence is CSASGTSGSLDEQYC. The CDR3 DNA follows: TGCAGTGCTAGTGGGACTAGCGGTTCCTTAGACGAGCAGTACTGC.

The chain carries TRBV24-1 and TRBJ2-1; TRBD1 matches at 8 bases. V trimming: 4 bases; J trimming: 6 bases; junction bases outside the gene matches: 4. The germline CDR1 and CDR2 sequences are KGHDR and SFDVKD. The CDR3 spans 14 residues. This chain's CDR3 is CATSDSDRVNEQFF. The DNA for the CDR3 is TGTGCCACCAGTGACTCGGACAGGGTCAATGAGCAGTTCTTC.

This clonotype was observed a handful of times. Here the CDR3 reads CASSLAGGGRKTQYF. As DNA, the CDR3 is TGCGCCAGCAGCTTGGCCGGAGGTGGAAGAAAGACCCAGTACTTC. The V call is TRBV5-1, the J call TRBJ2-5, with D possibly matching TRBD2 (5 bases). Trimming took 0 bases from V and 6 from J, leaving 15 bases between them. Germline V gene sequence: CDR1 SGHRS, CDR2 YFSETQ. This CDR3 contains 15 residues.

The chain couples TRBV6-5 to TRBJ2-1, with D perhaps TRBD1 (5 bases). Germline CDR1 reads MNHEY; CDR2 reads SVGAGI. This CDR3 comprises 17 residues. Trimming left V 2 bases short and J 5 bases short, with 19 bases between. CDR3 bases: TGTGCCAGCAGTTACAGTGGCCAGGGTAGGGTCAACAATGAGCAGTTCTTC. Amino acids: CASSYSGQGRVNNEQFF.

This clonotype has a count of ten or more. The chain's CDR3 is CASSWGPGEQFF. In DNA, the CDR3 is TGCGCCAGCAGCTGGGGGCCCGGGGAGCAGTTCTTC. The chain joins TRBV4-1 to TRBJ2-1, with a weak D call TRBD1 (6 bases). Germline lookup yields CDR1 MGHRA and CDR2 YSYEKL. V was cut by 5 bases and J by 10 bases, with 12 bases left in between. There are 12 residues in the CDR3.

The chain uses TRBV20-1 and TRBJ2-7; 7 bases map to TRBD2. Unmatched junction bases numbered 3, after V lost 4 bases and J lost 6 bases. The CDR3 is 11 amino acids. CDR1 and CDR2 from the germline V gene are DFQATT and SNEGSKA (reference sequence). The CDR3, as DNA: TGCAGTGCTAAAGCGGGATCCGAGCAGTACTTC. Protein product: CSAKAGSEQYF.

The V call is TRBV15, the J call TRBJ2-7, with TRBD1 matching over 12 bases. V shed 0 bases and J 5 bases; nucleotides not matched to a gene: 14. The CDR3 is made up of 19 amino acids. From germline, CDR1 is LNHNV and CDR2 YYDKDF (reference sequence). The CDR3 DNA sequence: TGTGCCACCAGCAGAGAATTACTCGGGACAGGGGGCGTGAGTAACGAGCAGTACTTC. Amino acids: CATSRELLGTGGVSNEQYF.